The 25 T cell receptor beta chains presented below share a single source sample, sequenced in a study of blood T cells in healthy people across ages. Then a second PCR, running about 7 to 11 cycles, was carried out with a sample-barcoded 5' primer and a J-beta primer mix. Via MiXCR, TCRdb re-called the 5' RACE reads, giving one row per CDR3 protein. The sample has roughly 680,000 distinct CDR3 sequences, about 52% seen once; the top ten hold 30% to 40%. Material: blood. These receptors were taken from an older woman in good health.

The J gene is TRBJ2-3, the V gene TRBV7-2; D not certain. Germline values: CDR1 SGHTA, CDR2 FQGNSA. The CDR3 covers 14 residues. V lost 3 bases to trimming and J lost 6 bases, with 13 bases between them. This CDR3 reads CASSFSLAGDTQYF. In DNA, the CDR3 is TGTGCCAGCAGCTTCTCTTTAGCAGGTGATACGCAGTATTTT.

The chain joins TRBV20-1 to TRBJ2-1, with TRBD2 matching over 15 bases. CDR3 length: 16 residues. The J segment lost 2 bases and the V segment lost 5 bases, leaving 4 bases of the junction unmatched. Germline assignment: CDR1 DFQATT and CDR2 SNEGSKA (reference sequence). CDR3: CSALGLAGGTYNEQFF. In DNA form, the CDR3 reads TGCAGTGCTTTAGGACTAGCGGGAGGGACCTACAATGAGCAGTTCTTC.

This clonotype showed up many times. The chain employs TRBV4-2 and TRBJ2-7; no reliable D call. CDR3 size: 15 residues. Germline V gene data show CDR1 as LGHNA and CDR2 as YNFKEQ. V was shortened by 0 bases and J by 3 bases, with 12 bases between the two germline ends. The CDR3 DNA follows: TGTGCCAGCAGCCAAGATCCAACCGAAGGCTACGAGCAGTACTTC. This gives the protein CASSQDPTEGYEQYF.

This clonotype was seen only a few times. The chain employs TRBV27 and TRBJ2-5; D uncertain. V was clipped by 2 bases and J by 1 base, with 5 bases between them. Germline V gene lookup returns CDR1 MNHEY and CDR2 SMNVEV (reference sequence). This CDR3 has 13 residues. In DNA form, the CDR3 reads TGTGCCAGCAGTTTACGTACCCAAGAGACCCAGTACTTC. It encodes CASSLRTQETQYF.

The sample holds many counts of this clonotype. The chain carries TRBV7-2 and TRBJ2-7, with D possibly being TRBD1 or TRBD2 (5 bases each). The CDR3 sequence is 14 residues long. Germline assignment: CDR1 SGHTA and CDR2 FQGNSA. Trimming removed 5 bases from V and 2 bases from J, with 13 bases in between. The CDR3 protein is CASSAWDGTYEQYF. The CDR3 DNA follows: TGTGCCAGCAGCGCTTGGGACGGTACCTACGAGCAGTACTTC.

About this clonotype itself: This may stem from a read error, because a much larger clone lies one nucleotide away. V gene TRBV20-1 combines with J gene TRBJ2-1; D gene unclear. The length of the CDR3 is 12 residues. Germline CDR1 DFQATT, CDR2 SNEGSKA (reference sequence). The CDR3 sequence: CNANHYRNEQFF. CDR3 DNA: TGCAATGCTAACCACTACAGAAATGAGCAGTTCTTC.

This clonotype was found a few times. The V and J genes are TRBV6-5 and TRBJ1-6; 7 bases align to TRBD1. This CDR3 spans 15 amino acids. In germline, CDR1 is MNHEY, CDR2 SVGAGI. With 6 bases clipped from V and 2 bases from J, the junction kept 4 bases outside the gene matches. The CDR3 DNA is TGTGCCAGCAGGACGGGGACAGCCTATAATTCACCCCTCCACTTT. It specifies CASRTGTAYNSPLHF.

Regarding this clonotype: This clone may be a read error of a much larger clone one base away. The chain has TRBV28 and TRBJ2-1, with D unclear. Germline lookup yields CDR1 MDHEN and CDR2 SYDVKM. The length of the CDR3 is 15 residues. The germline V and J ends were trimmed by 6 bases and 8 bases, with 20 bases remaining between them. The CDR3 here is CASRRVGAQVDEQFF. In DNA, the CDR3 is TGTGCCAGCAGGCGTGTAGGTGCCCAAGTGGATGAGCAGTTCTTC. Combining the CDR3 with reference TRBV28 and TRBJ2-1 gives the whole variable domain DVKVTQSSRYLVKRTGEKVFLECVQDMDHENMFWYRQDPGLGLRLIYFSYDVKMKEKGDIPEGYSVSREKKERFSLILESASTNQTSMYLCASRRVGAQVDEQFFGPGTRLTVL.

The V and J genes are TRBV2 and TRBJ1-4; tentative D call: TRBD1 (6 bases). V was cut by 9 bases and J by 2 bases, with 13 bases left in between. CDR1 SNHLY and CDR2 FYNNEI come from the germline V gene. CDR3 length: 14 amino acids. Here the CDR3 DNA reads TGTGCCAGTAACAGGGAGGGGACTAATGAAAAACTGTTTTTT. It yields the protein CASNREGTNEKLFF.

This clonotype was counted only a few times. The chain links TRBV27 to TRBJ2-5; D unresolved. The CDR3 spans 12 residues. The germline CDR1 and CDR2 sequences are MNHEY and SMNVEV (reference sequence). V was clipped by 3 bases and J by 11 bases, with 13 bases between them. The CDR3 sequence: CASSLGGEKQYF. CDR3 DNA: TGTGCCAGCAGTTTGGGTGGGGAAAAGCAGTACTTC.

This chain joins TRBV25-1 and TRBJ2-5; 7 bases are a match to TRBD1. With 3 bases clipped from V and 3 bases from J, the junction kept 7 bases outside the gene matches. Germline CDR1 is MGHDK and CDR2 is SYGVNS. This CDR3 spans 15 amino acids. As DNA, the CDR3 is TGTGCCAGCAGTGACCGTAGGACAGGAGAAGAGACCCAGTACTTC. Translation: CASSDRRTGEETQYF. Supplemented by reference TRBV25-1 and TRBJ2-5, the full variable domain reads EADIYQTPRYLVIGTGKKITLECSQTMGHDKMYWYQQDPGMELHLIHYSYGVNSTEKGDLSSESTVSRIRTEHFPLTLESARPSHTSQYLCASSDRRTGEETQYFGPGTRLLVL.

In this sample, this clonotype turned up a few times. The rearrangement uses TRBV6-2 or TRBV6-3 and TRBJ2-5; 9 bases agree with TRBD2. Germline-derived CDR1 and CDR2 are MNHEY and SVGEGT. The CDR3 consists of 14 residues. V shed 6 bases, J shed 4 bases, and the junction held 6 bases outside the gene matches. This chain's CDR3 is CASRIAGVGETQYF. The CDR3 DNA follows: TGTGCCAGCAGAATAGCGGGAGTGGGAGAGACCCAGTACTTC.

The genes are TRBV29-1 and TRBJ1-4; D remains unclear. The V end lost 4 bases, the J end lost 2 bases, and 11 bases lay between the germline ends. The germline CDR1 and CDR2 sequences are SQVTM and ANQGSEA. The CDR3 has 14 residues. The CDR3 sequence: CSVAVQSTNEKLFF. DNA of the CDR3: TGCAGCGTTGCCGTTCAGAGTACTAATGAAAAACTGTTTTTT. Together with reference TRBV29-1 and TRBJ1-4, the CDR3 gives the full variable domain: SAVISQKPSRDICQRGTSLTIQCQVDSQVTMMFWYRQQPGQSLTLIATANQGSEATYESGFVIDKFPISRPNLTFSTLTVSNMSPEDSSIYLCSVAVQSTNEKLFFGSGTQLSVL.

CDR3 DNA sequence: TGTGCCAGCAGTTTAGTTAAGGTTAAAGCTTTCTTT. This gives the protein CASSLVKVKAFF. This rearrangement joins TRBV28 to TRBJ1-1; no definite D call. The CDR3 loop spans 12 amino acids. V gave up 2 bases and J gave up 9 bases, with 10 bases separating them. The germline V gene has CDR1 MDHEN and CDR2 SYDVKM.

The chain carries TRBV27 and TRBJ1-2, with D unclear. The CDR3 runs 12 residues. V was trimmed by 6 bases and J by 4 bases, leaving 9 bases between them. Germline values: CDR1 MNHEY, CDR2 SMNVEV (reference sequence). The CDR3 region is CASRSDGYGYTF. CDR3 in DNA: TGTGCCAGCAGGTCTGACGGCTATGGCTACACCTTC.

This chain connects TRBV4-3 to TRBJ2-3, with 11 nucleotides matching TRBD2. Germline loops: CDR1 LGHNA, CDR2 YSLEER. V gave up 0 bases and J gave up 0 bases; unmatched junction bases: 11. This CDR3 has 20 amino acids. The CDR3 DNA follows: TGCGCCAGCAGCCAAGAGCTCGGTGGACTAGCGGGTTATAGCACAGATACGCAGTATTTT. Its protein product is CASSQELGGLAGYSTDTQYF.

There are a few counts of this clonotype. The chain joins TRBV10-3 to TRBJ2-4, with D possibly being TRBD1 (6 bases). Germline V gene lookup returns CDR1 ENHRY and CDR2 SYGVKD. Trimming removed 6 bases from V and 1 base from J, with 13 bases in between. CDR3 length equals 15 residues. The CDR3 here is CAISPTQGAKNIQYF. In DNA, the CDR3 is TGTGCCATCAGCCCAACACAGGGCGCCAAAAACATTCAGTACTTC.

The CDR3 is CASSYDRLNQPQHF. Here the CDR3 DNA reads TGTGCCAGCAGTTATGACAGACTAAATCAGCCCCAGCATTTT. The chain is built from TRBV12-3 or TRBV12-4 and TRBJ1-5; weak D call: TRBD1 (5 bases). V dropped 4 bases and J dropped 4 bases, with 11 bases sitting between them. This CDR3 region has 14 residues.

J is TRBJ1-2 and V is TRBV20-1; 8 bases agree with TRBD1. The V gene end was trimmed by 6 bases and the J gene end by 7 bases; junction bases not matched to a gene: 4. The CDR3 consists of 11 residues. CDR1 is DFQATT and CDR2 is SNEGSKA in the germline V gene (reference sequence). DNA for the CDR3: TGCAGTGCCCAGGGGGCCGGTGGCTACACCTTC. Amino acid sequence: CSAQGAGGYTF.

This chain connects TRBV29-1 to TRBJ1-1; 11 bases line up with TRBD1. CDR3 length equals 14 residues. CDR1 and CDR2 (germline): SQVTM, ANQGSEA. The V gene end was trimmed by 5 bases and the J gene end by 3 bases; junction bases not matched to a gene: 5. The CDR3 bases are TGCAGCGTTTGGGACAGGGGGAAGGACACTGAAGCTTTCTTT. This sequence encodes CSVWDRGKDTEAFF.

This clonotype was detected once. The rearrangement joins TRBV5-1 to TRBJ2-7; D perhaps matches TRBD1 (5 bases). CDR1 SGHRS and CDR2 YFSETQ come from the germline V gene. The V gene lost 0 bases and the J gene lost 5 bases, with 15 bases spanning the gap. This CDR3 spans 15 amino acids. CDR3 loop: CASSLALGRADEQYF. The CDR3 DNA reads TGCGCCAGCAGCTTGGCCTTAGGCAGGGCGGACGAGCAGTACTTC. The full variable domain, with the rest looked up from reference TRBV5-1 and TRBJ2-7, is KAGVTQTPRYLIKTRGQQVTLSCSPISGHRSVSWYQQTPGQGLQFLFEYFSETQRNKGNFPGRFSGRQFSNSRSEMNVSTLELGDSALYLCASSLALGRADEQYFGPGTRLTVT.

This clonotype was detected only a few times. The V and J genes are TRBV7-2 and TRBJ2-6; D not certain. The germline V and J ends were trimmed by 1 base and 4 bases, with 11 bases remaining between them. The CDR3 has 16 amino acids. CDR1 and CDR2 (germline): SGHTA, FQGNSA. The CDR3 DNA follows: TGTGCCAGCAGCTTAGGTGGCCGCGGAGGGGCCAACGTCCTGACTTTC. It encodes CASSLGGRGGANVLTF.

The CDR3: CASSFLPGQLNYGYTF. CDR3 nucleotides: TGCGCCAGCAGCTTTTTGCCGGGACAGCTAAACTATGGCTACACCTTC. The V and J genes are TRBV4-1 and TRBJ1-2; 7 bases match TRBD1. Germline V gene lookup returns CDR1 MGHRA and CDR2 YSYEKL. With V trimmed by 5 bases and J by 2 bases, 11 bases remained unmatched. The CDR3 is made up of 16 amino acids.

Details on this clonotype: A single base separates this from a much larger clone, so it may be a read error. The rearrangement joins TRBV10-3 to TRBJ2-1; D may be TRBD1 or TRBD2 (5 bases each). The CDR3 covers 15 residues. V dropped 5 bases and J dropped 4 bases, with 15 bases sitting between them. Germline CDR1 reads ENHRY; CDR2 reads SYGVKD. The CDR3 is CAISSGTRFYNEQFF. The CDR3 DNA is TGTGCCATCAGTAGTGGGACGCGATTTTACAATGAGCAGTTCTTC.

This clonotype was seen at least ten times. The chain has TRBV29-1 and TRBJ1-2, with unresolved D. Between the trimmed V and J ends, which lost 5 bases and 5 bases, there was a span of 9 bases. The CDR3 loop spans 11 amino acids. Germline V gene lookup returns CDR1 SQVTM and CDR2 ANQGSEA. DNA of the CDR3: TGCAGCGTTTGGGGAACTTATGGCTACACCTTC. The encoded protein is CSVWGTYGYTF. The full variable domain, in which reference TRBV29-1 and TRBJ1-2 provide the parts outside the CDR3, is SAVISQKPSRDICQRGTSLTIQCQVDSQVTMMFWYRQQPGQSLTLIATANQGSEATYESGFVIDKFPISRPNLTFSTLTVSNMSPEDSSIYLCSVWGTYGYTFGSGTRLTVV.